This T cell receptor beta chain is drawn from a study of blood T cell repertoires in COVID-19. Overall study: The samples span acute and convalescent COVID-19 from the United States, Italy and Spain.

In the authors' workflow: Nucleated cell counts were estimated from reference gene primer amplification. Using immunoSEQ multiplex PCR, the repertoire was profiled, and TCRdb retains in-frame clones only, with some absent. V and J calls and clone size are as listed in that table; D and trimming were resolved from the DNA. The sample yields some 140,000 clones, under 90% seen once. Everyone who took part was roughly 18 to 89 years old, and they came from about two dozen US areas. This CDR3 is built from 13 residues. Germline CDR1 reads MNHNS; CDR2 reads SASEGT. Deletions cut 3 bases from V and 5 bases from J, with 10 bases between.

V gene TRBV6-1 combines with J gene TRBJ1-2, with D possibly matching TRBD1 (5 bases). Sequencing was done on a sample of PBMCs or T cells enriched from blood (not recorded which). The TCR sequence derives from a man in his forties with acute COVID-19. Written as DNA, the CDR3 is TGTGCCAGCAGTGACAGGGCTGGGTATGGCTACACCTTC. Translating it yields CASSDRAGYGYTF.